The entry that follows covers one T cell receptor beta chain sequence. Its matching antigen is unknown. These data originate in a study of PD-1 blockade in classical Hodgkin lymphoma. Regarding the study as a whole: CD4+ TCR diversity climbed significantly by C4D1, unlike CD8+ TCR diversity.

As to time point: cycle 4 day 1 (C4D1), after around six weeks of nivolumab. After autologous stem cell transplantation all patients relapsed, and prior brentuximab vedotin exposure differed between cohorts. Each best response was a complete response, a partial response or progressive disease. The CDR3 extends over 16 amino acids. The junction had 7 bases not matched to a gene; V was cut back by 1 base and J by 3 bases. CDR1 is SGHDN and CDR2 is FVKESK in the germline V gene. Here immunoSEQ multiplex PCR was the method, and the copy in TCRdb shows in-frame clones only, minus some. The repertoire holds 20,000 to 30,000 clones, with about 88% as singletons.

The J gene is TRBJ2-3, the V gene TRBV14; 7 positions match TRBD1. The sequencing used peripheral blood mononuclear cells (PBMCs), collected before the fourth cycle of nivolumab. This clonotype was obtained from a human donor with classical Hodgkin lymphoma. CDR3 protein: CASSQGRTGHTDTQYF. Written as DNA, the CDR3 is TGTGCCAGCAGCCAAGGAAGGACAGGACATACAGATACGCAGTATTTT.